The entry that follows covers one TCR beta chain sequence. The data originate from a study of PD-L1 blockade in urothelial cancer. As for the study in general: Intravenous atezolizumab, 1,200 mg every 3 weeks, was begun by patients around 2014. Each blood sample yielded a median of around 130,000 T cells.

V shed 8 bases and J shed 1 base, with 22 bases lying between them. The germline CDR1 and CDR2 sequences are MNHEY and SMNVEV (reference sequence). The CDR3 is 17 residues long. Each PCR received spiked synthetic TCR analog templates. Using immunoSEQ multiplex PCR, the repertoire was profiled, and TCRdb retains in-frame clones only, with some absent. This sample has about 84,000 clones; about 80% occur once, and the top ten carry roughly 9.5%. There were between 1 and 8 samples from each patient, taken pretreatment and on-treatment. Sequences were derived from PBMCs, sampled around atezolizumab (anti-PD-L1) treatment. V gene TRBV27 combines with J gene TRBJ2-3; a possible D gene is TRBD2 (5 bases). This clonotype was obtained from a man in his sixties or seventies with urothelial cancer. Here the CDR3 reads CASQSWRRQDRTDTQYF. The DNA of the CDR3 is TGTGCCAGCCAATCCTGGCGGAGGCAGGACCGCACAGATACGCAGTATTTT.